This TCR beta chain was sequenced during a study of control samples from healthy donors and cancer patients. V shed 1 base, J shed 0 bases, and the junction held 6 bases outside the gene matches. Germline CDR1 is SGHAT and CDR2 is FQNNGV. The CDR3 contains 17 residues. TCRdb's copy holds only in-frame clones and misses some; the assay was immunoSEQ multiplex PCR. The repertoire has some 120,000 clones, about 91% of them found once; the top ten carry roughly 8.8%. The sequenced material came from blood. This receptor was identified in a man between 18 and 35 years old in good health. The gene calls are TRBV11-2 and TRBJ1-5; 7 nucleotides match TRBD1. The CDR3 here is CASSLGLTGFSNQPQHF. The CDR3 coding sequence is TGTGCCAGCAGCTTAGGGTTGACAGGGTTTAGCAATCAGCCCCAGCATTTT.